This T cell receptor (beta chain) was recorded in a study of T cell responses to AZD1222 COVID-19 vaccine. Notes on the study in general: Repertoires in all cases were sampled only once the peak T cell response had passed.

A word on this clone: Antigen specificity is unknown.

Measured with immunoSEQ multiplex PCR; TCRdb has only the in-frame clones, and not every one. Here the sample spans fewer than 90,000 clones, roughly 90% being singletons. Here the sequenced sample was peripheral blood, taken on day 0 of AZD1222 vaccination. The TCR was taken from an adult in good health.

In DNA form, the CDR3 reads TGCGCCAGCAGCATATCCTCGACAGGGAATGGAAACACCATATATTTT. This encodes CASSISSTGNGNTIYF. V is TRBV5-1 and J is TRBJ1-3; 7 bases match TRBD1. The germline V gene has CDR1 SGHRS and CDR2 YFSETQ. The trim removed 4 bases at V and 3 bases at J, leaving 10 bases unmatched. This CDR3 spans 16 amino acids.